What follows is one T cell receptor beta chain and its context. Its antigen is not yet known. One base away there is no much larger clone; base qualities are not given. Donors were approximately 42 systemically healthy Caucasian individuals from Russia aged roughly 6 to 90 years. Roughly 9 milliliters of peripheral blood were drawn from each donor into EDTA-treated Vacutainer tubes. Ficoll-Paque density-gradient centrifugation was used to isolate PBMCs, with at least 7 million per sample. Total RNA, at least 6 micrograms per sample, was extracted from PBMCs with Trizol reagent. For every donor, an aliquot of PBMCs went through flow cytometry to measure the percentages of naive CD45RAhigh/CD27high T cells. This entry comes from a study of blood T cells in healthy people across ages (dated by TCRdb to the mid-2010s). About the investigation overall: In model experiments, template switching captured roughly one uniquely barcoded TCR beta cDNA molecule for every two T cells. The study measured age-related changes in TCR beta repertoire diversity using deep sequencing normalized with unique cDNA molecular identifiers. The donors were split into four age groups: young (average around 15 years), middle-aged (39), aged (roughly 60) and long-lived (approximately 80). To avoid experimental bias, donors of different ages were distributed randomly across sequencing lanes. Using the same blood draw, the study looked at two additional independent replicas of 1 million unique cDNA reads for two donors, one aged 18 to 30 and the other aged 80 or older.

Looking up the germline V gene (reference sequence) yields CDR1 MNHEY and CDR2 SMNVEV. The cysteine opens and the phenylalanine closes a CDR3 of 14 amino acids. Left in the record is the CDR3 DNA by itself, 42 bases read in frame from the first base. Unmatched junction bases come to 5, with V trimmed by 5 bases and J by 5 bases. The library relied on 5' RACE. The sequencer listed for this sample is Illumina HiSeq 2500. A second PCR of 7 to 11 cycles was performed with a sample-barcoded 5' primer and a J-beta primer mix. A template-switch 5' adaptor carrying 12 random nucleotides introduced a unique molecular identifier onto each TCR beta cDNA molecule. At least 2.5 million CDR3-containing paired-end reads were obtained from each sample. All of the RNA was converted into first-strand cDNA using the Mint cDNA synthesis kit, with a TRBC-specific oligonucleotide serving as the primer. Following uracil-DNA glycosylase treatment, all cDNA underwent a first 18-cycle PCR with the universal primers M1SS and BC2_uni_R. In the paper's pipeline: For normalization, 1 million high-quality reads, each with a distinct molecular identifier, were randomly selected from each sample. Reads with shared molecular identifiers were discarded instead of being binned into consensus sequences. CDR3 identification, clonotype clustering and error correction used MiTCR with a Q25 quality threshold and the strictest error-elimination algorithm. A nonparametric unseen species model using Euler transformation provided a lower-bound estimate of total TCR beta diversity. The raw public data were reprocessed by TCRdb itself: fastp quality trimming at Q25, MiXCR clonotype calling, in-frame beta chains only. CDR3 protein duplicates are merged, each entry listing the most common genes and DNA. These V and J calls originate from TCRdb's pipeline instead of the authors' own analysis. The sample table contains roughly 730,000 distinct CDR3 sequences; only one count was recorded for around three fifths of them. Roughly 24% of the sample comes from the top ten.

The research as a whole found: Observed TCR beta diversity per million T cells fell roughly linearly with age, and a significant reduction was already apparent by age approximately 40. Estimates of total diversity based on one million sequenced T cells were regarded as lower bounds and as underestimates. Compared with the aged group, the long-lived group had more naive CD4+ T cells, fewer expanded clones and increased TCR diversity, a pattern suggesting age selection. Observed TCR beta diversity correlated strongly with the percentage of naive T cells measured by flow cytometry. Since profiling was done on bulk unsorted PBMCs, naive and antigen-experienced compartments could not be conclusively compared. Donor CMV infection status was unknown, potentially confounding age-related changes in expanded clonotypes.

The sequenced material came from blood. This clonotype was sampled from a man in his forties in good health. The chain is assembled from TRBV27 and TRBJ2-5, with 10 bases matching TRBD2. The CDR3 in this case is CASSQTTSGETQYF. The sequence in DNA is TGTGCCAGCAGTCAAACGACTAGCGGGGAGACCCAGTACTTC.